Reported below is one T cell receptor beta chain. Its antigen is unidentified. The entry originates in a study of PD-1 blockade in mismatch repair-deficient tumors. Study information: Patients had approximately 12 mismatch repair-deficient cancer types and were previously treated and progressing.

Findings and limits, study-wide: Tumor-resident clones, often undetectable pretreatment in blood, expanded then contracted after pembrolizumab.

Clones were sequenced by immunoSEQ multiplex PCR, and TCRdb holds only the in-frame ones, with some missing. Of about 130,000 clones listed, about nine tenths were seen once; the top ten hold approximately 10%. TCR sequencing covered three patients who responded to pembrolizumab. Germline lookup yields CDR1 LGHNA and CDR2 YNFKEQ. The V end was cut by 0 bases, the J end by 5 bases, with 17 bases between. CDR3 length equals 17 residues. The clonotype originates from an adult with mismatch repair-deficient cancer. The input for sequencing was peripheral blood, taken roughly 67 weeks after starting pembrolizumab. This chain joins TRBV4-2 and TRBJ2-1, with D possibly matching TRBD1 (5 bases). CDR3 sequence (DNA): TGTGCCAGCAGCCAAGATTGGGCAGGGATAATTAACAATGAGCAGTTCTTC. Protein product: CASSQDWAGIINNEQFF.